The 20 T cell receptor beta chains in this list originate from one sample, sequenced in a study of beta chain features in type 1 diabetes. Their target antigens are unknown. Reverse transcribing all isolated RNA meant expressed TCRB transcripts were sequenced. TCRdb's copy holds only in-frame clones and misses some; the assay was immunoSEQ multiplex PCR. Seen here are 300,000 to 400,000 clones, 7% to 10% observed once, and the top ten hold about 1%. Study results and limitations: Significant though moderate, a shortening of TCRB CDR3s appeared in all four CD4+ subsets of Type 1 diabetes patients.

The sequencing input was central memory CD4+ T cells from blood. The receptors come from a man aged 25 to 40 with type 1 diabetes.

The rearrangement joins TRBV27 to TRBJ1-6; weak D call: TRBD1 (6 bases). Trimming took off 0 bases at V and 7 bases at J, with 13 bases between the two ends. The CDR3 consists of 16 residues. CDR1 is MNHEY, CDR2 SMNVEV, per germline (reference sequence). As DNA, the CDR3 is TGTGCCAGCAGTTTATCGTACAGGGTTGAAAATTCACCCCTCCACTTT. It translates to CASSLSYRVENSPLHF.

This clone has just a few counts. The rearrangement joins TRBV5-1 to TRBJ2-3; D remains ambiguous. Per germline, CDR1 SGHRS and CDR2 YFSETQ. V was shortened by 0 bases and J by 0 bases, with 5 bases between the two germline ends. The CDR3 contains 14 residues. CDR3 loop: CASSLDMSTDTQYF. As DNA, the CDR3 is TGCGCCAGCAGCTTGGATATGAGCACAGATACGCAGTATTTT.

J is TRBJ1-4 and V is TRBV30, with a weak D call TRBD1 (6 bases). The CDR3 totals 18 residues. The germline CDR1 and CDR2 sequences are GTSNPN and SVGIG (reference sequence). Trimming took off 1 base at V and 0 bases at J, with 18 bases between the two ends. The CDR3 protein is CAWSGQGTSSATNEKLFF. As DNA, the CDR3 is TGTGCCTGGAGTGGCCAGGGGACTAGTTCTGCAACTAATGAAAAACTGTTTTTT.

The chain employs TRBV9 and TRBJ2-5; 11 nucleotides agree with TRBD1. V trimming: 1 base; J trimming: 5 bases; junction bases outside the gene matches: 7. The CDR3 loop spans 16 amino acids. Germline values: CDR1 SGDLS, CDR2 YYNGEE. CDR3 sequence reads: CASSVRGQGAGETQYF. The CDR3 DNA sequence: TGTGCCAGCAGCGTACGTGGACAGGGGGCCGGGGAGACCCAGTACTTC.

CDR3 DNA: TGCGCCAGCAGCCAAGACAGGGTAATAGGAGATACGCAGTATTTT. This gives the protein CASSQDRVIGDTQYF. V is TRBV4-1 and J is TRBJ2-3; possible D gene TRBD1, 5 bases. V dropped 0 bases and J dropped 5 bases, with 12 bases sitting between them. CDR1 is MGHRA, CDR2 YSYEKL, per germline. The CDR3 runs 15 residues.

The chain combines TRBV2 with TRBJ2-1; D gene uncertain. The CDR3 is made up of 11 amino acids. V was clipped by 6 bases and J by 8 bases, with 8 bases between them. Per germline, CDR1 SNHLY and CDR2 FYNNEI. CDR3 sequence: CASSPVYEQFF. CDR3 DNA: TGTGCCAGCAGCCCCGTATATGAGCAGTTCTTC. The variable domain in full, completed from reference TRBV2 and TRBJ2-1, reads EPEVTQTPSHQVTQMGQEVILRCVPISNHLYFYWYRQILGQKVEFLVSFYNNEISEKSEIFDDQFSVERPDGSNFTLKIRSTKLEDSAMYFCASSPVYEQFFGPGTRLTVL.

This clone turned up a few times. CDR3 protein: CATRGDSNQPQHF. As DNA, the CDR3 is TGTGCCACCCGTGGGGATAGCAATCAGCCCCAGCATTTT. The chain employs TRBV10-3 and TRBJ1-5; D unclear. The V and J ends lost 10 bases and 0 bases respectively, with 10 bases between them. CDR1 and CDR2 (germline): ENHRY, SYGVKD. This CDR3 has 13 residues.

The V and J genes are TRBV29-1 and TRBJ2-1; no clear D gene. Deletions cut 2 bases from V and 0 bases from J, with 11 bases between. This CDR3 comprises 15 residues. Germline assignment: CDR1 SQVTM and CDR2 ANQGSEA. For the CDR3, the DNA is TGCAGCGTTGAAAGCCTTCTCAGCTCCTACAATGAGCAGTTCTTC. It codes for CSVESLLSSYNEQFF.

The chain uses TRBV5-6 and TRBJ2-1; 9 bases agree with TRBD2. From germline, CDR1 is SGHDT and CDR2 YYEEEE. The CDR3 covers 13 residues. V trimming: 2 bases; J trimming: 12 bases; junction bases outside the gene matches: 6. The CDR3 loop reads CASSFRREGSQFF. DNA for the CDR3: TGTGCCAGCAGCTTTAGGCGGGAGGGATCGCAGTTCTTC.

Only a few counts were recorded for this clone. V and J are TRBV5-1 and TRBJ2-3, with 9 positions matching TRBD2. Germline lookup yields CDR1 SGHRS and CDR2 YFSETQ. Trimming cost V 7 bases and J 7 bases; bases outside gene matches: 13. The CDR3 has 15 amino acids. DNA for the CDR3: TGCGCCAGCCGTTCCGTCGCGGGGGGGCTGAATACGCAGTATTTT. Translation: CASRSVAGGLNTQYF. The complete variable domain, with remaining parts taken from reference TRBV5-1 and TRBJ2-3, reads KAGVTQTPRYLIKTRGQQVTLSCSPISGHRSVSWYQQTPGQGLQFLFEYFSETQRNKGNFPGRFSGRQFSNSRSEMNVSTLELGDSALYLCASRSVAGGLNTQYFGPGTRLTVL.

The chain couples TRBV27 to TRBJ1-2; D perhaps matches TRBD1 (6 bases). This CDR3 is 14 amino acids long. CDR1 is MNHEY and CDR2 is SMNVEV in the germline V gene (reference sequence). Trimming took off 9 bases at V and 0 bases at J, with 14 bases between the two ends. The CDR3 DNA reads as TGTGCCAGGAGGGACATCAGAGCTAACTATGGCTACACCTTC. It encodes CARRDIRANYGYTF.

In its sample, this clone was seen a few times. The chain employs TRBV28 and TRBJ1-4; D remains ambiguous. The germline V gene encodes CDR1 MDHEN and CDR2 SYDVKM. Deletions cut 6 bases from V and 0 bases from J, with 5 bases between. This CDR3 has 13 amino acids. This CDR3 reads CASRKSTNEKLFF. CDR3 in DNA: TGTGCCAGCAGGAAATCAACTAATGAAAAACTGTTTTTT.

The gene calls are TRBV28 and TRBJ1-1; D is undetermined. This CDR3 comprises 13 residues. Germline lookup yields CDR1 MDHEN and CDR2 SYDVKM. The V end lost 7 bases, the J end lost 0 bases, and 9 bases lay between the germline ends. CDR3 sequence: CASTPYMNTEAFF. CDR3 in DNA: TGTGCCAGCACTCCTTACATGAACACTGAAGCTTTCTTT.

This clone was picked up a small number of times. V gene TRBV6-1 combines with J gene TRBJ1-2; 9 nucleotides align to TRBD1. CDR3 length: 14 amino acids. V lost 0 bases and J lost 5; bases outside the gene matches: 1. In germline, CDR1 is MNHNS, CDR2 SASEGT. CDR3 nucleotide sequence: TGTGCCAGCAGTGAAGCGGACAGGGGTTATGGCTACACCTTC. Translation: CASSEADRGYGYTF.

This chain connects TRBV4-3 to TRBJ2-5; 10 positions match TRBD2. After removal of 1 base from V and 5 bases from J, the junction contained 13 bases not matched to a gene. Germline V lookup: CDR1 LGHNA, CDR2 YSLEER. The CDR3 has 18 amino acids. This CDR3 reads CASSQGASGGPKGETQYF. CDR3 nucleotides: TGCGCCAGCAGCCAAGGGGCTAGCGGGGGACCAAAGGGGGAGACCCAGTACTTC.

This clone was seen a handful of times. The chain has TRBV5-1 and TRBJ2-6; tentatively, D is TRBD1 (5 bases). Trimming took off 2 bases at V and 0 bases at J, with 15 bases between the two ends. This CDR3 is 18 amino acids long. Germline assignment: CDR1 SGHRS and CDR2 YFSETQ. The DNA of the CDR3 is TGCGCCAGCAGCTTTCGAGACAGCGTTAGCTCTGGGGCCAACGTCCTGACTTTC. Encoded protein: CASSFRDSVSSGANVLTF.

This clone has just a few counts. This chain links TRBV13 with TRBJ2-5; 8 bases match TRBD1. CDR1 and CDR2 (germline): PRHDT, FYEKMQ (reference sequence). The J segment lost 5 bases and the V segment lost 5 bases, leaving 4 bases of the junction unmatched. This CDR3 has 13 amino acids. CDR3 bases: TGTGCCAGCAGCAAGGACAGGGTCGAGACCCAGTACTTC. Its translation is CASSKDRVETQYF.

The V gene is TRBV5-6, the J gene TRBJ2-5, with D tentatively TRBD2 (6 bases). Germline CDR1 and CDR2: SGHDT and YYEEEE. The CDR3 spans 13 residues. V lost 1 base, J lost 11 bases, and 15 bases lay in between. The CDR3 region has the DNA TGTGCCAGCAGCTTGATGCAGGCCGGAGGGCAGTACTTC. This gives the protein CASSLMQAGGQYF.

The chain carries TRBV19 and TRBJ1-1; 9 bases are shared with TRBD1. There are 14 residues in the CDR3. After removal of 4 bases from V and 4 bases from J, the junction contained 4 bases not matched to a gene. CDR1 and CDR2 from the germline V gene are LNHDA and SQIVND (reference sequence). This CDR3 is CASSRDREGTEAFF. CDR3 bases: TGTGCCAGTAGTAGGGACAGGGAAGGCACTGAAGCTTTCTTT.

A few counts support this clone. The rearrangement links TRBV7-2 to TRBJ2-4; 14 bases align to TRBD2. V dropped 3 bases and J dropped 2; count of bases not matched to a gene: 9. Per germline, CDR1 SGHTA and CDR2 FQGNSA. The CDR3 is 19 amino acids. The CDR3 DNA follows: TGTGCCAGCAGCTTCTCCGGACTAGCGGGGGGAAATACCAAAAACATTCAGTACTTC. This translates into CASSFSGLAGGNTKNIQYF.